This T cell receptor beta chain is from a study of blood T cell repertoires in COVID-19. As for the study in general: Sites in the United States, Italy and Spain provided acute and convalescent COVID-19 samples. T cells, B-cell-depleted T cells, or PBMCs provided the cDNA or gDNA that served as material.

This CDR3 has 12 amino acids. Germline CDR1 reads SGDLS; CDR2 reads YYNGEE. With V trimmed by 2 bases and J by 10 bases, 1 base remained unmatched. Authors' methods: Reference gene primers were amplified, and this amplification served to estimate nucleated cell counts. Using immunoSEQ multiplex PCR, the repertoire was profiled, and TCRdb retains in-frame clones only, with some absent. Clonal size and the V and J genes are those of that table, whereas D and trimming came from the DNA. Here the sample spans over 85,000 clones, about 85% being singletons. The V and J genes are TRBV9 and TRBJ2-4, with 9 positions matching TRBD1. The sequence derives from a human donor in a cohort sampled during active COVID-19. The sequencing input was peripheral blood. CDR3 sequence reads: CASSVGQGIQYF. The DNA of the CDR3 is TGTGCCAGCAGCGTGGGACAGGGTATTCAGTACTTC.